A single sample gave rise to the 21 T cell receptor beta chains below, sequenced in a study of T cells in Graves' hyperthyroidism and ophthalmopathy. RNA transcripts provided the source from which TCR beta CDR3 regions were amplified. The HTBI primer set served for first-round RT-PCR of the TCR CDR3. TCRdb re-derived calls from the multiplex PCR reads in MiXCR, one entry per CDR3 protein. The profile shows 600,000 to 750,000 distinct CDR3 sequences, roughly a sixth of them singletons. The material sequenced was blood. These receptors originate from a man aged 50-59 years with Graves' hyperthyroidism.

This chain uses TRBV20-1 with TRBJ1-5, with D uncertain. CDR1 DFQATT and CDR2 SNEGSKA come from the germline V gene (reference sequence). V was pared by 6 bases and J by 0 bases, with 33 bases between. The length of the CDR3 is 21 residues. The CDR3 protein is CSADSHATGFVDYYSNQPQHF. CDR3 sequence (DNA): TGCAGTGCCGATTCACACGCAACCGGCTTCGTAGATTACTATAGCAATCAGCCCCAGCATTTT.

The chain employs TRBV20-1 and TRBJ2-1, with D perhaps assigned TRBD1 or TRBD2 (5 bases each). CDR1 is DFQATT, CDR2 SNEGSKA, per germline (reference sequence). V was pared by 5 bases and J by 8 bases, with 22 bases between. This CDR3 spans 15 amino acids. This CDR3 reads CSAGNQGASVDEQFF. The CDR3 DNA reads as TGCAGTGCTGGGAATCAGGGAGCTTCTGTCGATGAGCAGTTCTTC.

At least ten counts were recorded for this clonotype. This rearrangement joins TRBV11-2 to TRBJ2-2; 10 nucleotides match TRBD1. This CDR3 region has 17 residues. J lost 6 bases, V lost 2 bases, and 9 bases had no gene match. Germline CDR1 reads SGHAT; CDR2 reads FQNNGV. Here the CDR3 reads CASSLSWRTGGAGELFF. CDR3 bases: TGTGCCAGCAGCTTATCCTGGCGGACAGGGGGTGCCGGGGAGCTGTTTTTT.

This clonotype was picked up many times. V gene TRBV10-3 combines with J gene TRBJ1-3; D remains unclear. The germline V gene encodes CDR1 ENHRY and CDR2 SYGVKD. The CDR3 totals 14 residues. V lost 6 bases and J 0 bases, leaving 9 bases between the germline ends. CDR3 region: CAIRLDNSGNTIYF. CDR3 nucleotides: TGTGCCATCAGACTAGACAACTCTGGAAACACCATATATTTT.

This clonotype was picked up many times. The chain recombines TRBV29-1 with TRBJ2-1; tentative D call: TRBD2 (5 bases). This CDR3 has 14 residues. Per germline, CDR1 SQVTM and CDR2 ANQGSEA. V was pared by 4 bases and J by 5 bases, with 15 bases between. The CDR3: CSVVGERADNEQFF. The CDR3, as DNA: TGCAGCGTTGTCGGAGAGAGGGCGGACAATGAGCAGTTCTTC.

This clonotype appeared many times. The chain carries TRBV28 and TRBJ1-5, with D possibly being TRBD1 (5 bases). V was clipped by 5 bases and J by 0 bases, with 17 bases between them. CDR1 and CDR2 from the germline V gene are MDHEN and SYDVKM. The CDR3 totals 17 residues. The CDR3 protein is CASSLFLTGYSNQPQHF. The CDR3 bases are TGTGCCAGCAGTCTGTTCCTCACAGGTTATAGCAATCAGCCCCAGCATTTT.

Comments on this clonotype: A read error may be the cause here, since a much bigger clone is one base away. The V gene is TRBV7-9, the J gene TRBJ1-1; 8 bases are shared with TRBD1. CDR1 and CDR2 (germline): SEHNR, FQNEAQ (reference sequence). The CDR3 spans 17 residues. Germline trimming cut 3 bases from V and 3 bases from J; bases unmatched to any gene: 12. CDR3 loop: CASSFTLRGQVYTEAFF. The CDR3 region has the DNA TGTGCCAGCAGCTTCACCCTTCGGGGACAGGTCTACACTGAAGCTTTCTTT.

This clonotype was recorded many times. V is TRBV19 and J is TRBJ2-7; the match to TRBD1 covers 9 bases. This CDR3 spans 14 amino acids. With V trimmed by 4 bases and J by 7 bases, 8 bases remained unmatched. Germline loops: CDR1 LNHDA, CDR2 SQIVND (reference sequence). CDR3 sequence (DNA): TGTGCCAGTAGTACCGGGACAGGGTCAATGGAGCAGTACTTC. Translation gives CASSTGTGSMEQYF.

The chain recombines TRBV18 with TRBJ2-1, with D perhaps TRBD1 (5 bases). This CDR3 contains 14 residues. Trimming removed 3 bases at V and 3 bases at J, with 9 bases between. Germline values: CDR1 KGHSH, CDR2 LQKENI. This chain's CDR3 is CASSPRRGYNEQFF. CDR3 sequence (DNA): TGTGCCAGCTCACCGAGAAGGGGCTACAATGAGCAGTTCTTC.

This chain joins TRBV20-1 and TRBJ1-6, with no clear D. Trimming took off 1 base at V and 7 bases at J, with 17 bases between the two ends. The CDR3 is made up of 16 amino acids. Germline CDR1 is DFQATT and CDR2 is SNEGSKA (reference sequence). The CDR3 protein is CSARADPGNANSPLHF. CDR3 nucleotide sequence: TGCAGTGCTAGAGCTGATCCGGGAAACGCGAATTCACCCCTCCACTTT.

The chain joins TRBV20-1 to TRBJ2-7; D possibly matches TRBD1 or TRBD2 (5 bases each). V was cut by 5 bases and J by 3 bases, with 14 bases left in between. This CDR3 spans 13 amino acids. The germline CDR1 and CDR2 sequences are DFQATT and SNEGSKA (reference sequence). CDR3 coding DNA: TGCAGTGCTTGGGACCAAAACATCTACGAGCAGTACTTC. Protein: CSAWDQNIYEQYF.

This clonotype came up a few times. The chain links TRBV16 to TRBJ2-1; 7 nucleotides match TRBD2. From germline, CDR1 is KGHSY and CDR2 FQNENV. The V gene end was trimmed by 0 bases and the J gene end by 9 bases; junction bases not matched to a gene: 2. CDR3 length: 13 amino acids. CDR3 in amino acids: CASSQSTSIEQFF. CDR3 DNA sequence: TGTGCCAGCAGCCAATCGACTAGCATTGAGCAGTTCTTC.

This clonotype has more than one count but fewer than ten. The V and J genes are TRBV6-5 and TRBJ2-7; TRBD1 or TRBD2 may be the D gene (5 bases each). The CDR3 is 15 residues long. Germline assignment: CDR1 MNHEY and CDR2 SVGAGI. Trimming shortened V by 2 bases and J by 4 bases, and 15 bases separated the two germline ends. DNA of the CDR3: TGTGCCAGCAGTTACCAGGGAGCGTCTATATACGAGCAGTACTTC. This codes for CASSYQGASIYEQYF.

The sample holds many counts of this clonotype. The chain combines TRBV28 with TRBJ2-7; TRBD2 matches at 9 bases. The V and J ends lost 6 bases and 2 bases, in that order; junction bases with no gene match: 8. The CDR3 loop spans 15 amino acids. CDR1 is MDHEN, CDR2 SYDVKM, per germline. The CDR3 coding sequence is TGTGCCAGCAGGGGGGGGGCTAGCGGGACCTACGAGCAGTACTTC. The encoded protein is CASRGGASGTYEQYF.

Notes on this clonotype: A read error may be the cause here, since a much bigger clone is one base away. The V and J genes are TRBV28 and TRBJ2-7; unclear D gene. This CDR3 comprises 13 residues. The germline CDR1 and CDR2 sequences are MDHEN and SYDVKM. The V gene lost 9 bases and the J gene lost 7 bases, with 19 bases spanning the gap. DNA of the CDR3: TGTGCCAGAAGTACTGGGAATCAAGGAGAGCAGTACTTC. As protein: CARSTGNQGEQYF.

This clonotype has a handful of counts. V is TRBV20-1 and J is TRBJ2-7; 11 positions agree with TRBD2. The CDR3 is 14 residues long. CDR1 and CDR2 from the germline V gene are DFQATT and SNEGSKA (reference sequence). V was pared by 6 bases and J by 0 bases, with 4 bases of the junction left unmatched. CDR3 residues: CSARGLADSYEQYF. The DNA for the CDR3 is TGCAGTGCCAGGGGACTAGCGGACTCCTACGAGCAGTACTTC.

A word on this clonotype: Since no conserved phenylalanine or tryptophan closes the CDR3, a read error is the likely cause. The V gene is TRBV7-2, the J gene TRBJ1-5; D gene uncertain. Germline lookup yields CDR1 SGHTA and CDR2 FQGNSA. Between the trimmed V and J ends, which lost 4 bases and 0 bases, there was a span of 4 bases. The CDR3 is made up of 13 amino acids. CDR3 coding DNA: TGTGCCAGCAGCTCATATAGCAATCAGCCCCAGCATTCT. The encoded protein is CASSSYSNQPQHS.

The rearrangement joins TRBV28 to TRBJ2-1, with unresolved D. This CDR3 is 13 amino acids long. The ends were cut back, 6 bases at V and 7 bases at J, with 13 bases in the middle. CDR1 is MDHEN, CDR2 SYDVKM, per germline. This CDR3 reads CASSLMLENEQFF. The CDR3 nucleotides are TGTGCCAGCAGCCTAATGCTCGAAAATGAGCAGTTCTTC. The full variable domain, with the rest looked up from reference TRBV28 and TRBJ2-1, is DVKVTQSSRYLVKRTGEKVFLECVQDMDHENMFWYRQDPGLGLRLIYFSYDVKMKEKGDIPEGYSVSREKKERFSLILESASTNQTSMYLCASSLMLENEQFFGPGTRLTVL.

This clonotype was observed many times. The genes are TRBV7-9 and TRBJ2-3, with a tentative D call TRBD2 (5 bases). Germline V gives CDR1 SEHNR, CDR2 FQNEAQ (reference sequence). V was trimmed by 4 bases and J by 2 bases, leaving 22 bases between them. This CDR3 has 18 residues. CDR3 coding DNA: TGTGCCAGCAGCTCCGGGATTCTTCAAGGAACTCTCACAGATACGCAGTATTTT. This gives the protein CASSSGILQGTLTDTQYF.

A remark on this clonotype: This may come from a read error, since a much larger clone is one base off. The DNA of the CDR3 is TGTGCCATCAGTTTCCTCACAGGGGGGGACCCCACAGATACGCAGTATTTT. Translation gives CAISFLTGGDPTDTQYF. V usage is TRBV28 and J usage is TRBJ2-3, with D possibly being TRBD1 (8 bases). This CDR3 region has 17 residues. The germline V gene encodes CDR1 MDHEN and CDR2 SYDVKM.

This clonotype has a count of ten or more. The chain carries TRBV28 and TRBJ1-2; D is perhaps TRBD1 (6 bases). V gave up 5 bases and J gave up 8 bases, with 24 bases separating them. Germline CDR1 and CDR2: MDHEN and SYDVKM. The CDR3 sequence is 16 residues long. This chain's CDR3 is CASSPSGIGGSEGYTF. The CDR3 bases are TGTGCCAGCAGTCCCAGCGGTATAGGGGGATCGGAAGGCTACACCTTC.